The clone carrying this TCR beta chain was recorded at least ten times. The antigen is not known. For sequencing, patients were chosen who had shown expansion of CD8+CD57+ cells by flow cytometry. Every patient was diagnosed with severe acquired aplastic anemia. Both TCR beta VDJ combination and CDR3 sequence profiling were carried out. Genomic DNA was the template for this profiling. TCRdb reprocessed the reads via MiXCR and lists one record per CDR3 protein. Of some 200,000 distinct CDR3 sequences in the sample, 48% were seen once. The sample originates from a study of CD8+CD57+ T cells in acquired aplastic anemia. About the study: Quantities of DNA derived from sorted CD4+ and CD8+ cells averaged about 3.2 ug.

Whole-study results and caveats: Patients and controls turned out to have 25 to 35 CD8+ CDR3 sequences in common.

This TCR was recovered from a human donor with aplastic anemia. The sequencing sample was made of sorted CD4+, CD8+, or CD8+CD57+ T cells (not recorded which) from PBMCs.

The CDR3 sequence is CSVSWGGVAYEQYF. CDR3 bases: TGCAGCGTTTCGTGGGGGGGAGTGGCCTACGAGCAGTACTTC. V usage is TRBV29-1 and J usage is TRBJ2-7, with 7 nucleotides matching TRBD2. Germline lookup yields CDR1 SQVTM and CDR2 ANQGSEA. This CDR3 is 14 amino acids long. J lost 2 bases, V lost 5 bases, and 9 bases had no gene match.